This TCR beta chain is from a study of blood T cell repertoires in COVID-19. The overall study: In each case, the material was cDNA or gDNA derived from T cells, B-cell-depleted T cells, or PBMCs.

Authors' processing steps: Researchers report that nucleated cell counts were estimated from reference gene primer amplification. Some clones are missing from TCRdb's copy, which holds only in-frame ones; the method was immunoSEQ multiplex PCR. V and J calls and clone size come straight from that table; D and trimming were deduced from the DNA. Of hundreds of thousands of clones listed, approximately 88% are singletons. The length of the CDR3 is 13 residues. Germline CDR1 reads GTSNPN; CDR2 reads SVGIG (reference sequence). Trimming stripped 2 bases from V and 8 bases from J, with 13 bases between. Sequenced material: peripheral blood. This rearrangement joins TRBV30 to TRBJ2-1; D not certain. This receptor was identified in a woman between 25 and 40 years old with COVID-19, enrolled during active disease. CDR3 sequence reads: CAWSPETRYEQFF. The CDR3 nucleotides are TGTGCCTGGAGTCCCGAGACTCGCTATGAGCAGTTCTTC.